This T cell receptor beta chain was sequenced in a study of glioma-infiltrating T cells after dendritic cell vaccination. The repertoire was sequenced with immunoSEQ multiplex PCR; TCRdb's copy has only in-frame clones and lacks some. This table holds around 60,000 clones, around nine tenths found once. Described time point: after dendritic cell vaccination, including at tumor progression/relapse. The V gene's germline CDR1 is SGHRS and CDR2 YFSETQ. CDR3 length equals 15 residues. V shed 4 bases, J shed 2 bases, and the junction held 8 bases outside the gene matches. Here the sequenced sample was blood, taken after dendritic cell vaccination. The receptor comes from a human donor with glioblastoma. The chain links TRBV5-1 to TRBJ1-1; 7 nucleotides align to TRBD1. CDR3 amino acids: CASSPTGQFNTEAFF. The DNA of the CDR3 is TGCGCCAGCAGCCCGACGGGACAGTTCAACACTGAAGCTTTCTTT.